The sequence of this T cell receptor beta chain was determined in a study of shared T cell receptors in the human thymus. Some clones are missing from TCRdb's copy, which holds only in-frame ones; the method was immunoSEQ multiplex PCR. The sample consists of 600,000 to 900,000 clones, 75% to 90% of them appearing once. The CDR3 is made up of 16 amino acids. Trimming took 6 bases from V and 1 from J; bases not matched to a gene: 11. CDR1 and CDR2 (germline): SGHRS, YFSETQ. Separately, the same data were catalogued under a study of human thymus T cells. This second report adds: Donors consisted of healthy Finnish infants (having corrective surgery for congenital heart defects). Thymic resections from corrective heart surgery supplied the tissue. Related research described thymic repertoires that were highly overlapping among unrelated individuals.

Sequencing input: thymocytes. The source is a girl under three years old with a congenital heart defect. The V gene is TRBV5-1, the J gene TRBJ2-7; 9 positions match TRBD1. CDR3 in amino acids: CASTSPPGQGSYEQYF. The CDR3, as DNA: TGCGCCAGCACGTCACCACCGGGACAGGGTTCCTACGAGCAGTACTTC.